These 19 T cell receptor beta chains were all obtained from the same sample, sequenced in a study of vaccination effects on CD4 cells after COVID-19. The authors isolated CD4+ T cells after around 11 days of culture. The assay was immunoSEQ multiplex PCR, and TCRdb's table has in-frame clones only and misses some. The sample carries around 60,000 clones, roughly 80% recorded once. The antigens these receptors bind are not known. Sequenced here: CD4+ T cells from PBMCs cultured without peptide, sampled before COVID-19 vaccination. The receptors shown here come from a human donor who received a COVID-19 vaccine.

V is TRBV18 and J is TRBJ1-6; D possibly corresponds to TRBD1 (5 bases). With 6 bases removed from V and 10 bases from J, the gap between germline ends came to 19 bases. CDR1 and CDR2 (germline): KGHSH, LQKENI. The CDR3 consists of 15 residues. Here the CDR3 reads CASSPDVGGGSPLHF. The CDR3 DNA is TGTGCCAGCTCTCCTGACGTTGGGGGAGGCTCACCCCTCCACTTT. Full variable domain (missing parts from reference TRBV18 and TRBJ1-6): NAGVMQNPRHLVRRRGQEARLRCSPMKGHSHVYWYRQLPEEGLKFMVYLQKENIIDESGMPKERFSAEFPKEGPSILRIQQVVRGDSAAYFCASSPDVGGGSPLHFGNGTRLTVT.

The chain links TRBV4-3 to TRBJ1-5; D gene uncertain. The CDR3 contains 14 residues. Germline V gene sequence: CDR1 LGHNA, CDR2 YSLEER. The ends were cut back, 1 base at V and 2 bases at J, with 6 bases in the middle. CDR3 nucleotide sequence: TGCGCCAGCAGCCAAGGAACAGGCAATCAGCCCCAGCATTTT. Translating it yields CASSQGTGNQPQHF.

The chain has TRBV5-4 and TRBJ2-7; D possibly corresponds to TRBD2 (7 bases). The germline V and J ends were trimmed by 3 bases and 7 bases, with 14 bases remaining between them. Germline-derived CDR1 and CDR2 are SGHNT and YYREEE (reference sequence). The CDR3 loop spans 13 amino acids. Here the CDR3 DNA reads TGTGCCAGCAGCTCCAGGGGAGGGTTTGAGCAGTACGTC. It is translated as CASSSRGGFEQYV.

The CDR3 DNA reads TGTGCCAGCAGCTTCGGACAGGGACAGGACTATGGCTACACCTTC. Its translation is CASSFGQGQDYGYTF. The chain couples TRBV7-2 to TRBJ1-2, with 8 positions matching TRBD1. V dropped 3 bases and J dropped 3; count of bases not matched to a gene: 6. CDR3 length: 15 residues. Germline values: CDR1 SGHTA, CDR2 FQGNSA.

The V and J genes are TRBV25-1 and TRBJ2-2; weak D call: TRBD2 (5 bases). The CDR3 runs 15 residues. Germline V gives CDR1 MGHDK, CDR2 SYGVNS. Trimming took off 2 bases at V and 4 bases at J, with 11 bases between the two ends. CDR3 in amino acids: CASSEEGTGTGELFF. The CDR3 coding sequence is TGTGCCAGCAGTGAAGAGGGCACGGGCACCGGGGAGCTGTTTTTT.

V gene TRBV19 combines with J gene TRBJ1-3, with a tentative D call TRBD1 (6 bases). The germline V gene has CDR1 LNHDA and CDR2 SQIVND (reference sequence). CDR3 size: 16 residues. The V end lost 9 bases, the J end lost 0 bases, and 18 bases lay between the germline ends. CDR3 in DNA: TGTGCCAGCCTCCGCACAGGGACGGACTCTGGAAACACCATATATTTT. Protein product: CASLRTGTDSGNTIYF.

This clone was counted between two and nine times. The rearrangement joins TRBV6-5 to TRBJ2-1; D is unresolved. This CDR3 has 12 amino acids. Germline values: CDR1 MNHEY, CDR2 SVGAGI. Trimming removed 6 bases at V and 3 bases at J, with 6 bases between. CDR3 nucleotides: TGTGCCAGCAGACAGCTCTACAATGAGCAGTTCTTC. Translated, it gives CASRQLYNEQFF.

CDR3 residues: CASSPILGVEGAGDTQYF. For the CDR3, the DNA is TGTGCCAGCAGCCCCATTTTAGGGGTCGAGGGGGCTGGGGATACGCAGTATTTT. This chain uses TRBV3-1 (or the pseudogene TRBV3-2) with TRBJ2-3, with 7 bases lining up with TRBD1. Trimming cost V 4 bases and J 6 bases; bases outside gene matches: 19. The germline CDR1 and CDR2 sequences are LGHDT and YNNKEL (reference sequence). The CDR3 has 18 amino acids.

J is TRBJ2-5 and V is TRBV5-6; D gene ambiguous. The CDR3 is 15 amino acids. Germline V CDR1 and CDR2: SGHDT, YYEEEE. V dropped 0 bases and J dropped 2 bases, with 11 bases sitting between them. The CDR3 is CASSLASGSQETQYF. For the CDR3, the DNA is TGTGCCAGCAGCTTGGCCTCAGGATCGCAAGAGACCCAGTACTTC.

This rearrangement joins TRBV27 to TRBJ1-6; a weak D match, TRBD1 (6 bases). Germline-derived CDR1 and CDR2 are MNHEY and SMNVEV (reference sequence). The V end lost 11 bases, the J end lost 12 bases, and 20 bases lay between the germline ends. This CDR3 region has 13 residues. CDR3 sequence (DNA): TGTGCCGGAAAAGGGGGAGGACAGCAACCCCTCCACTTT. Translating it yields CAGKGGGQQPLHF.

This chain links TRBV18 with TRBJ2-2, with a weak D call TRBD2 (6 bases). The V gene's germline CDR1 is KGHSH and CDR2 LQKENI. This CDR3 has 16 residues. V was clipped by 0 bases and J by 4 bases, with 12 bases between them. CDR3: CASSPPWEVSTGELFF. CDR3 coding DNA: TGTGCCAGCTCACCACCATGGGAGGTCTCCACCGGGGAGCTGTTTTTT.

The V gene is TRBV5-1, the J gene TRBJ1-1; TRBD1 is a possible D gene (6 bases). The V and J ends lost 4 bases and 1 base respectively, with 8 bases between them. CDR3 length: 13 residues. Looked up from germline, CDR1 is SGHRS and CDR2 is YFSETQ. The CDR3 coding sequence is TGCGCCAGCAGCGCGGACAGGAACACTGAAGCTTTCTTT. This gives the protein CASSADRNTEAFF.

This rearrangement joins TRBV5-1 to TRBJ2-5, with 9 bases that match TRBD1. The germline CDR1 and CDR2 sequences are SGHRS and YFSETQ. CDR3 length: 16 amino acids. Losses at the gene ends were 2 bases for V and 5 bases for J; bases not matched to a gene: 10. The CDR3 sequence: CASSFDTGGAGETQYF. CDR3 sequence (DNA): TGCGCCAGCAGCTTCGACACAGGGGGCGCGGGGGAGACCCAGTACTTC.

V gene TRBV9 combines with J gene TRBJ1-2; tentatively, D is TRBD1 (6 bases). Germline values: CDR1 SGDLS, CDR2 YYNGEE. The V and J ends lost 0 bases and 8 bases respectively, with 14 bases between them. This CDR3 region has 14 residues. CDR3 nucleotides: TGTGCCAGCAGCGTAGCATGGGGGGCGGAGGGCTACACCTTC. Protein product: CASSVAWGAEGYTF.

This chain links TRBV5-1 with TRBJ1-1; no reliable D call. With 4 bases removed from V and 1 base from J, the gap between germline ends came to 14 bases. Germline assignment: CDR1 SGHRS and CDR2 YFSETQ. The CDR3 consists of 15 residues. The CDR3 DNA follows: TGCGCCAGCAGCGACGTCGGGAGGGCGAACACTGAAGCTTTCTTT. Protein sequence: CASSDVGRANTEAFF.

The chain employs TRBV2 and TRBJ1-2, with a weak D call TRBD1 (5 bases). This CDR3 has 14 amino acids. V was clipped by 2 bases and J by 4 bases, with 11 bases between them. CDR1 and CDR2 from the germline V gene are SNHLY and FYNNEI. The CDR3 DNA reads TGTGCCAGCAGTGAAATAGGGGCAGGCTATGGCTACACCTTC. It translates to CASSEIGAGYGYTF.

This clone is a singleton in its sample. The chain uses TRBV6-2 or TRBV6-3 and TRBJ2-4, with TRBD2 identical over 10 bases. V lost 4 bases to trimming and J lost 1 base; unmatched junction nucleotides: 10. The CDR3 length is 18 residues. Germline CDR1 reads MNHEY; CDR2 reads SVGEGT. The chain's CDR3 is CASSLPNLAGGAKNIQYF. The CDR3 nucleotides are TGTGCCAGCAGTTTACCGAATTTAGCGGGGGGCGCCAAAAACATTCAGTACTTC.

The chain links TRBV28 to TRBJ2-7; TRBD1 agrees at 7 bases. Per the germline V gene, CDR1 is MDHEN and CDR2 is SYDVKM. Trimming took 2 bases from V and 8 from J; bases not matched to a gene: 9. This CDR3 has 14 amino acids. The CDR3, as DNA: TGTGCCAGCAGTTTAGGCCGACAGGGCTCACAGCAGTACGTC. Translating gives CASSLGRQGSQQYV.

The CDR3 DNA is TGTGCCACCAGTGATTCTAAAAGCAAAGAGACCCAGTACTTC. Its translation is CATSDSKSKETQYF. The V call is TRBV24-1, the J call TRBJ2-5; D is unclear. CDR1 is KGHDR and CDR2 is SFDVKD in the germline V gene. The CDR3 totals 14 residues. V lost 2 bases, J lost 3 bases, and 9 bases lay in between.